A selection of T cell receptor beta chains follows, all from one sample in a study of cytomegalovirus exposure and HLA in healthy donors. Using immunoSEQ multiplex PCR, the repertoire was profiled, and TCRdb retains in-frame clones only, with some absent. Seen here are around 190,000 clones, around three quarters observed once, and the top ten hold 5% to 7%. Material for sequencing was PBMCs. These receptor sequences come from a man aged 40-55 years in good health and CMV-seronegative. Both conserved end residues are part of each CDR3. The order of the fields is D gene, clone size, J gene, V gene, CDR3 protein, CDR3 DNA. A D gene is named only where the DNA matches it firmly. The listing skips clone size in some rows; elsewhere it reads once, few, many or a size class.

>-|once|TRBJ2-1|TRBV6-5
CASSKQTRYNEQFF
TGTGCCAGCAGTAAACAAACTAGATACAATGAGCAGTTCTTC
>TRBD2|-|TRBJ2-7|TRBV10-3
CAISESIAGGTEQYF
TGTGCCATCAGTGAGTCAATAGCGGGAGGTACGGAGCAGTACTTC
>TRBD2|few|TRBJ2-5|TRBV11-2
CASTGGRQETQYF
TGTGCCAGCACGGGGGGGCGTCAAGAGACCCAGTACTTC
>TRBD1|-|TRBJ2-3|TRBV4-1
CASSRAGQGATDTQYF
TGCGCCAGCAGCCGCGCGGGACAGGGGGCGACAGATACGCAGTATTTT
>-|-|TRBJ2-5|TRBV19
CATNQGGETQYF
TGTGCCACGAACCAGGGGGGAGAGACCCAGTACTTC
>TRBD1|-|TRBJ2-3|TRBV7-9
CASSGNRGGTDTQYF
TGTGCCAGCAGCGGAAACAGGGGCGGCACAGATACGCAGTATTTT
>-|-|TRBJ1-1|TRBV18
CASSVSLTGEAFF
TGTGCCAGCTCAGTCTCGCTTACGGGTGAAGCTTTCTTT
>-|-|TRBJ1-2|TRBV15
CATSSGGAIYGYTF
TGTGCCACCAGCAGCGGAGGGGCTATCTATGGCTACACCTTC
>-|-|TRBJ1-5|TRBV6-5
CASSFRRGQPQHF
TGTGCCAGCAGTTTCCGAAGGGGACAGCCCCAGCATTTT
>TRBD2|few|TRBJ2-7|TRBV11-2
CASSLERGFSYEQYF
TGTGCCAGCAGCTTAGAGCGGGGGTTCTCCTACGAGCAGTACTTC
>-|-|TRBJ2-4|TRBV19
CASSIGDTVLAKNIQYF
TGTGCCAGTAGTATCGGGGACACCGTTCTAGCCAAAAACATTCAGTACTTC
>-|-|TRBJ1-5|TRBV11-3
CASSWGGPNQPQHF
TGTGCCAGCAGCTGGGGGGGACCCAATCAGCCCCAGCATTTT
>-|-|TRBJ1-4|TRBV5-8
CASSSGGFEKLFF
TGTGCCAGCAGCTCGGGCGGGTTCGAAAAACTGTTTTTT
>-|-|TRBJ2-1|TRBV2
CASSESSDLDEQFF
TGTGCCAGCAGTGAGTCGTCAGATTTGGATGAGCAGTTCTTC
>TRBD1|-|TRBJ1-5|TRBV10-3
CAISESGGGNYGNQPQHF
TGTGCCATCAGTGAGTCAGGGGGCGGCAATTATGGCAATCAGCCCCAGCATTTT
>TRBD1|-|TRBJ1-2|TRBV30
CAWSGGQGGYTF
TGTGCCTGGAGTGGAGGACAGGGCGGCTACACCTTC
>-|many|TRBJ1-1|TRBV15
CATSRPQGNTEAFF
TGTGCCACCAGCAGACCTCAGGGGAACACTGAAGCTTTCTTT
>TRBD1|-|TRBJ1-6|TRBV5-6
CASNQQTGANNSPLHF
TGTGCCAGCAACCAACAAACAGGGGCCAATAATTCACCCCTCCACTTT
>TRBD2|-|TRBJ2-2|TRBV7-2
CASSSGLAESTGELFF
TGTGCCAGCAGCTCGGGACTAGCGGAAAGCACCGGGGAGCTGTTTTTT
>-|few|TRBJ1-1|TRBV28
CASTPGEHTEAFF
TGTGCCAGCACCCCCGGAGAGCACACTGAAGCTTTCTTT
>-|few|TRBJ2-1|TRBV4-1
CASSQVSGFDAEQFF
TGCGCCAGCAGCCAAGTTTCCGGGTTTGATGCTGAGCAGTTCTTC
>TRBD1|-|TRBJ1-5|TRBV10-2
CASQRTGDSNQPQHF
TGCGCCAGCCAGAGGACAGGGGATAGCAATCAGCCCCAGCATTTT
>-|-|TRBJ2-5|TRBV7-2
CASSSRAGTQYF
TGTGCCAGCAGTTCCCGGGCGGGGACCCAGTACTTC
>TRBD1|-|TRBJ2-2|TRBV5-4
CASSDRGSWDTGELFF
TGTGCCAGCAGCGACAGGGGAAGCTGGGACACCGGGGAGCTGTTTTTT
>-|-|TRBJ2-2|TRBV19
CASSIVQLLNTGELFF
TGTGCCAGTAGTATAGTACAGCTCCTAAACACCGGGGAGCTGTTTTTT
>TRBD2|-|TRBJ2-7|TRBV7-3
CASSSYWPPGLAGEGTCEQYF
TGTGCCAGCAGCAGTTATTGGCCCCCGGGACTAGCGGGAGAGGGTACGTGCGAGCAGTACTTC
>TRBD1|-|TRBJ2-3|TRBV29-1
CSVDPGQGKPDTQYF
TGCAGCGTTGATCCGGGACAGGGGAAACCAGATACGCAGTATTTT
>TRBD1|-|TRBJ2-5|TRBV9
CASSVGIADRAEETQYF
TGTGCCAGCAGCGTAGGGATCGCGGACAGGGCCGAAGAGACCCAGTACTTC
>TRBD2|-|TRBJ2-5|TRBV5-6
CASSPWTSRETQYF
TGTGCCAGCAGCCCCTGGACTAGCCGAGAGACCCAGTACTTC
>TRBD2|-|TRBJ2-1|TRBV19
CASSPSSGPYNEQFF
TGTGCCAGTAGTCCGTCTAGCGGTCCTTACAATGAGCAGTTCTTC
>-|-|TRBJ1-1|TRBV7-2
CASSRFGAGDTEAFF
TGTGCCAGCAGCCGTTTCGGGGCAGGGGACACTGAAGCTTTCTTT
>TRBD2|-|TRBJ2-3|TRBV5-4
CASSSPAGGRADTQYF
TGTGCCAGCAGTTCCCCCGCGGGGGGGCGCGCAGATACGCAGTATTTT
>-|-|TRBJ1-1|TRBV10-3
CAISSPNSFGNTEAFF
TGTGCCATCAGTTCCCCAAACAGCTTTGGGAACACTGAAGCTTTCTTT
>TRBD2|-|TRBJ2-7|TRBV10-3
CAISVNAGTSGIYEQYF
TGTGCCATCAGTGTAAACGCCGGGACTAGCGGCATCTACGAGCAGTACTTC
>-|-|TRBJ2-7|TRBV29-1
CSVEWGEQYEQYF
TGCAGCGTTGAATGGGGGGAGCAGTACGAGCAGTACTTC
>-|-|TRBJ1-1|TRBV5-1
CASSSKQGPDTEAFF
TGCGCCAGCAGCTCGAAGCAGGGCCCCGACACTGAAGCTTTCTTT
>TRBD2|few|TRBJ2-3|TRBV11-3
CASRLTSGSTDTQYF
TGTGCCAGCCGTCTGACTAGCGGATCCACAGATACGCAGTATTTT
>TRBD2|-|TRBJ2-2|TRBV7-7
CASSSPRTSGRDHTGELFF
TGTGCCAGCAGCTCACCCCGGACTAGCGGGAGGGACCACACCGGGGAGCTGTTTTTT
>-|-|TRBJ2-5|TRBV5-1
CASSLSSRQLKETQYF
TGCGCCAGCAGCTTGTCCTCTAGACAGTTAAAAGAGACCCAGTACTTC
>-|-|TRBJ2-3|TRBV4-3
CASSQTTGDTQYF
TGCGCCAGCAGCCAAACGACAGGAGATACGCAGTATTTT
>-|-|TRBJ2-7|TRBV1
CTSGREGLYYEQYF
TGCACCAGCGGGAGGGAGGGACTATACTACGAGCAGTACTTC
>-|-|TRBJ2-7|TRBV6-1
CASSEELRLMYEQYF
TGTGCCAGCAGTGAAGAACTGCGGTTGATGTACGAGCAGTACTTC
>-|once|TRBJ1-5|TRBV11-2
CASSPGQRPNQPQHF
TGTGCCAGCAGCCCCGGACAGCGTCCAAATCAGCCCCAGCATTTT
>TRBD2|-|TRBJ2-1|TRBV11-1
CASSLVLAGGNEQFF
TGTGCCAGCAGCTTAGTGCTAGCGGGAGGGAATGAGCAGTTCTTC
>TRBD2|-|TRBJ2-7|TRBV5-1
CASSLKREKDYEQYF
TGCGCCAGCAGCCTCAAGCGGGAGAAGGACTACGAGCAGTACTTC
>-|-|TRBJ2-3|TRBV9
CASSPTAGRSDTQYF
TGTGCCAGCAGCCCCACAGCGGGTCGGTCGGATACGCAGTATTTT
>-|once|TRBJ2-7|TRBV21-1
CASSKRDRGSYEQYF
TGTGCCAGCAGCAAAAGGGACAGGGGTTCCTACGAGCAGTACTTC
>-|-|TRBJ2-5|TRBV30
CAWNSGGDQETQYF
TGTGCCTGGAATTCAGGAGGGGACCAAGAGACCCAGTACTTC
>-|-|TRBJ1-6|TRBV7-8
CASSLGAGRGNSPLHF
TGTGCCAGCAGCTTAGGGGCGGGGAGGGGTAATTCACCCCTCCACTTT
>TRBD2|-|TRBJ2-5|TRBV7-9
CASSLGLAGEVETQYF
TGTGCCAGCAGCTTAGGACTAGCGGGGGAGGTAGAGACCCAGTACTTC
>-|few|TRBJ1-3|TRBV7-9
CASSLERQLSSGNTIYF
TGTGCCAGCAGCCTAGAACGACAGTTGAGCTCTGGAAACACCATATATTTT
>TRBD1|-|TRBJ1-2|TRBV9
CASSSGGNYGYTF
TGTGCCAGCAGTTCAGGGGGGAACTATGGCTACACCTTC